This T cell receptor beta chain was documented in a study of OX40 agonist ivuxolimab in advanced cancers. Study context: Therapy given before enrollment (anti-PD-1, anti-PD-L1 or anti-CTLA-4) was allowed, and 30% to 50% had some. Regarding the study as a whole: Fewer expanded clones were found on average in CD4+ than in CD8+ T cells.

The CDR3 is made up of 17 amino acids. V trimming: 4 bases; J trimming: 0 bases; junction bases outside the gene matches: 8. Germline CDR1 is MDHEN and CDR2 is SYDVKM. Data came from immunoSEQ multiplex PCR; TCRdb stores just in-frame clones and leaves some out. The repertoire has approximately 100,000 clones, 90% of them found once; the top ten carry roughly 0.5%. Concerning this clone itself: What it binds is not known.

Collection of blood occurred at baseline, at cycle 4 day 1, and at cycle 7 day 1. The V and J genes are TRBV28 and TRBJ1-4; 7 positions agree with TRBD1. Sequencing was performed on CD4+ or CD8+ T cells sorted from blood, taken in a trial of the OX40 agonist ivuxolimab. The source is an adult with an advanced solid tumor such as melanoma, head and neck, liver or kidney cancer. Written as DNA, the CDR3 is TGTGCCAGCAGTTCTCCGACAGGGATGGCAACTAATGAAAAACTGTTTTTT. Translation: CASSSPTGMATNEKLFF.